This T cell receptor (beta chain) was sequenced during a study of Ad26.COV2.S vaccination and SARS-CoV-2 variants. Study outcomes and limitations: Whether participants received vaccine or placebo, their non-spike TCR breadth was similar. Responses of spike-specific T cells (both CD8+ and CD4+) reportedly showed substantial breadth after vaccination. Spike-specific TCR breadth was greater in vaccine than placebo recipients.

The table lists this clone with a count of one. The antigen is unknown. Other DNA variants within this sample encode the same CDR3. Treatment indicated: roughly 20 received Ad26.COV2.S at low or high dose, single or two shots; about 5 received placebo; per-sample allocation not given. After the first vaccine or placebo injection, samples were drawn on day 63. In the vaccine, an Ad26 vector expressed the SARS-CoV-2 spike of the Wuhan strain. V shed 5 bases and J 2 bases; nucleotides not matched to a gene: 4. The CDR3 has 16 amino acids. Germline CDR1 reads SGHTA; CDR2 reads FQGNSA. Profiled with immunoSEQ multiplex PCR; TCRdb holds only in-frame clones, not every one. The table includes fewer than 900,000 clones, roughly 90% detected once.

The input for sequencing was peripheral blood, taken in a trial of Ad26.COV2.S vaccine versus placebo. The chain has TRBV7-2 and TRBJ2-3; 13 bases match TRBD2. The sequence was obtained from a person between 18 and 60 years old who received the Ad26.COV2.S COVID-19 vaccine or a placebo. The CDR3 protein is CASSLGLAGVTDTQYF. The CDR3 nucleotides read TGTGCCAGCAGCCTAGGACTAGCGGGGGTCACAGATACGCAGTATTTT. Based on the CDR3 plus reference TRBV7-2 and TRBJ2-3, the full variable domain is GAGVSQSPSNKVTEKGKDVELRCDPISGHTALYWYRQSLGQGLEFLIYFQGNSAPDKSGLPSDRFSAERTGGSVSTLTIQRTQQEDSAVYLCASSLGLAGVTDTQYFGPGTRLTVL.